Below, 11 T cell receptor beta chains from the same sample are listed, as sequenced in a study of blood T cell repertoires in COVID-19. Generated by immunoSEQ multiplex PCR, the TCRdb table keeps only in-frame clones and is missing some. Counted here are about 200,000 clones, 60% to 85% occurring once; the ten biggest clones make up around 6%. Source material: peripheral blood. These TCRs come from a woman in her 70s with acute or convalescent COVID-19.

Remarks on this clone: An end of the junction does not agree with germline; a read error may underlie this. V is TRBV11-2 and J is TRBJ2-5; 9 bases align to TRBD1. Germline CDR1 is SGHAT and CDR2 is FQNNGV. The CDR3 runs to 15 residues. In DNA, the CDR3 is TGTGCCAGCAGCCTAGACAGGGGGAAGGGGGAGACCCAGTACTTC. The encoded protein is CASSLDRGKGETQYF. The full variable domain, rest sourced from reference TRBV11-2 and TRBJ2-5, is EAGVAQSPRYKIIEKRQSVAFWCNPISGHATLYWYQQILGQGPKLLIQFQNNGVVDDSQLPKDRFSAERLKGVDSTLKIQPAKLEDSAVYLCASSLDRGKGETQYFGPGTRLLVL.

The J gene is TRBJ2-7, the V gene TRBV27; 10 bases line up with TRBD2. With V trimmed by 4 bases and J by 1 base, 4 bases remained unmatched. Germline V CDR1 and CDR2: MNHEY, SMNVEV (reference sequence). The CDR3 sequence is 15 residues long. The CDR3 nucleotides read TGTGCCAGCAGTTCAAGCGGGAGGGGGTCCTACGAGCAGTACTTC. Translation gives CASSSSGRGSYEQYF.

This clone was observed once. The chain combines TRBV19 with TRBJ1-2, with unresolved D. Trimming cost V 3 bases and J 0 bases, with 14 bases left between them. The CDR3 has 16 amino acids. The germline V gene encodes CDR1 LNHDA and CDR2 SQIVND (reference sequence). CDR3 loop: CASSIQRSKANYGYTF. The CDR3 coding sequence is TGTGCCAGTAGTATTCAGCGAAGCAAAGCTAACTATGGCTACACCTTC.

V usage is TRBV27 and J usage is TRBJ2-7; 7 bases map to TRBD1. The CDR3 has 13 amino acids. Germline loops: CDR1 MNHEY, CDR2 SMNVEV (reference sequence). V dropped 3 bases and J dropped 6; count of bases not matched to a gene: 5. CDR3 coding DNA: TGTGCCAGCAGTTTTCGACAGGGAAGCGAGCAGTACTTC. This encodes CASSFRQGSEQYF.

In its sample, this clone was seen a few times. This chain links TRBV9 with TRBJ2-1, with TRBD2 matching over 8 bases. Germline lookup yields CDR1 SGDLS and CDR2 YYNGEE. V dropped 0 bases and J dropped 10; count of bases not matched to a gene: 12. The CDR3 totals 16 residues. CDR3 DNA: TGTGCCAGCAGCGTAGAGCGGTTGGGCGGGAGGCTAGAGCAGTTCTTC. It is translated as CASSVERLGGRLEQFF.

The CDR3 reads CASSGHLSYEQYF. CDR3 nucleotides: TGTGCCAGCAGTGGACACCTCTCCTACGAGCAGTACTTC. V usage is TRBV28 and J usage is TRBJ2-7; D may be TRBD1 (5 bases). CDR3 length equals 13 residues. Germline values: CDR1 MDHEN, CDR2 SYDVKM. V lost 5 bases and J 0 bases, leaving 8 bases between the germline ends. Together with reference TRBV28 and TRBJ2-7, the CDR3 gives the full variable domain: DVKVTQSSRYLVKRTGEKVFLECVQDMDHENMFWYRQDPGLGLRLIYFSYDVKMKEKGDIPEGYSVSREKKERFSLILESASTNQTSMYLCASSGHLSYEQYFGPGTRLTVT.

The chain has TRBV29-1 and TRBJ2-1; D gene uncertain. Trimming shortened V by 1 base and J by 5 bases, and 15 bases separated the two germline ends. The length of the CDR3 is 15 residues. Germline CDR1 and CDR2: SQVTM and ANQGSEA. The DNA of the CDR3 is TGCAGCGTTGAAGGTCGCCCCCGCGAGAACAATGAGCAGTTCTTC. The encoded protein is CSVEGRPRENNEQFF.

This clone occurred once. The chain couples TRBV7-9 to TRBJ2-4; TRBD2 might be the D (6 bases). V was shortened by 5 bases and J by 0 bases, with 14 bases between the two germline ends. This CDR3 comprises 16 residues. CDR1 is SEHNR, CDR2 FQNEAQ, per germline (reference sequence). The CDR3 reads CASSGVAAGAKNIQYF. DNA of the CDR3: TGTGCCAGCAGCGGCGTAGCGGCCGGAGCCAAAAACATTCAGTACTTC. Looking up the rest from reference TRBV7-9 and TRBJ2-4 gives the full variable domain: DTGVSQNPRHKITKRGQNVTFRCDPISEHNRLYWYRQTLGQGPEFLTYFQNEAQLEKSRLLSDRFSAERPKGSFSTLEIQRTEQGDSAMYLCASSGVAAGAKNIQYFGAGTRLSVL.

As for this clone: Other nucleotide sequences from this sample produce the same CDR3. The J gene is TRBJ1-3, the V gene TRBV5-1; TRBD1 is a possible D gene (5 bases). This CDR3 is built from 15 residues. CDR1 and CDR2 (germline): SGHRS, YFSETQ. V shed 2 bases and J shed 0 bases, with 9 bases lying between them. The CDR3 nucleotides are TGCGCCAGCAGCTTAAACGGGGGCTCTGGAAACACCATATATTTT. Its protein product is CASSLNGGSGNTIYF.

This clone was seen a single time. The rearrangement joins TRBV11-3 to TRBJ2-3; a weak D match, TRBD1 (5 bases). The CDR3 extends over 13 amino acids. Looked up from germline, CDR1 is SGHNT and CDR2 is YENEEA. V lost 5 bases to trimming and J lost 1 base, with 7 bases between them. CDR3: CASSQQGTDTQYF. The CDR3, as DNA: TGTGCCAGCAGCCAACAGGGCACAGATACGCAGTATTTT.

J is TRBJ1-5 and V is TRBV27, with 7 positions matching TRBD1. Germline values: CDR1 MNHEY, CDR2 SMNVEV (reference sequence). The junction had 10 bases not matched to a gene; V was cut back by 5 bases and J by 3 bases. The CDR3 totals 16 residues. The CDR3 DNA is TGTGCCAGCAGTAGAGGACAGGCCCGTGCCAATCAGCCCCAGCATTTT. This encodes CASSRGQARANQPQHF.